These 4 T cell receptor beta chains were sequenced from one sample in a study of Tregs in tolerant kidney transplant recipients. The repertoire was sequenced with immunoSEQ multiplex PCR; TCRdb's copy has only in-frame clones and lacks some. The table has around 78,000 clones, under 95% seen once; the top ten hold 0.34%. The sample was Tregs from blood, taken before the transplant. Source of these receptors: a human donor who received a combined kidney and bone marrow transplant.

In DNA form, the CDR3 reads TGTGCCAGTAACTCGGGACAGAGTAGCTTCGGTGAAAAACTGTTTTTT. Its protein is CASNSGQSSFGEKLFF. V usage is TRBV19 and J usage is TRBJ1-4; 7 bases are a match to TRBD1. Germline values: CDR1 LNHDA, CDR2 SQIVND (reference sequence). Trimming at V came to 7 bases and at J to 7 bases, leaving 15 bases not matched to a gene. CDR3 length equals 16 residues.

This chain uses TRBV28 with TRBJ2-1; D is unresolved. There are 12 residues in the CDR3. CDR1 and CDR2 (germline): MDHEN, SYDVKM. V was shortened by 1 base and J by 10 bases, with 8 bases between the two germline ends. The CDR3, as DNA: TGTGCCAGCAGTTTATCCCGGCGGGAGCAGTTCTTC. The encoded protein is CASSLSRREQFF.

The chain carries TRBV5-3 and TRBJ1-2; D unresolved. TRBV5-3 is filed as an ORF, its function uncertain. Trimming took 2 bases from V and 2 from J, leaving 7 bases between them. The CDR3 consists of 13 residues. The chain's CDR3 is CARSLIPNYGYTF. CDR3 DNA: TGTGCCAGAAGCTTAATACCGAACTATGGCTACACCTTC.

This chain's CDR3 is CASSQYIGENSYEQYF. DNA for the CDR3: TGCGCCAGCAGCCAGTACATTGGGGAAAACTCCTACGAGCAGTACTTC. The gene calls are TRBV4-3 and TRBJ2-5, with D unresolved. Matching the DNA end better, TRBJ2-7 makes the J call doubtful. Germline CDR1 LGHNA, CDR2 YSLEER. The CDR3 covers 16 residues.